This TCR beta chain was sequenced during a study of blood T cell repertoires in COVID-19. Libraries were prepared by immunoSEQ multiplex PCR; TCRdb keeps only in-frame clonotypes and omits some of them. The sample has roughly 180,000 clones, around 95% seen once. Losses at the gene ends were 2 bases for V and 0 bases for J; bases not matched to a gene: 1. CDR3 length equals 14 residues. Germline V gene data show CDR1 as SGHTA and CDR2 as FQGTGA. The sequencing sample was made of peripheral blood. This receptor was identified in a man aged 25 to 45 with COVID-19, enrolled during active disease. This chain uses TRBV7-3 with TRBJ2-7; TRBD1 matches at 7 bases. The chain's CDR3 is CASSLQGDSYEQYF. The CDR3 nucleotides read TGTGCCAGCAGCTTACAGGGGGACTCCTACGAGCAGTACTTC.